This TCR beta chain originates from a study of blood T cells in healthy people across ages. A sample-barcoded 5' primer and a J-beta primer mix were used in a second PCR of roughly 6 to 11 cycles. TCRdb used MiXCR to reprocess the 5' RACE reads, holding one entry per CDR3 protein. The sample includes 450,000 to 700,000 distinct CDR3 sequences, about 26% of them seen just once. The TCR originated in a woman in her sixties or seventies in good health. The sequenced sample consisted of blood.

CDR3 sequence (DNA): TGTGCCAGCAGCCCAGGATCAATCCGGGGGGCCGGGGCCAACGTCCTGACTTTC. This encodes CASSPGSIRGAGANVLTF. V is TRBV7-6 and J is TRBJ2-6; D possibly corresponds to TRBD2 (7 bases). Germline V CDR1 and CDR2: SGHVS, FNYEAQ. Trimming removed 5 bases from V and 4 bases from J, with 21 bases in between. The CDR3 runs to 18 residues.